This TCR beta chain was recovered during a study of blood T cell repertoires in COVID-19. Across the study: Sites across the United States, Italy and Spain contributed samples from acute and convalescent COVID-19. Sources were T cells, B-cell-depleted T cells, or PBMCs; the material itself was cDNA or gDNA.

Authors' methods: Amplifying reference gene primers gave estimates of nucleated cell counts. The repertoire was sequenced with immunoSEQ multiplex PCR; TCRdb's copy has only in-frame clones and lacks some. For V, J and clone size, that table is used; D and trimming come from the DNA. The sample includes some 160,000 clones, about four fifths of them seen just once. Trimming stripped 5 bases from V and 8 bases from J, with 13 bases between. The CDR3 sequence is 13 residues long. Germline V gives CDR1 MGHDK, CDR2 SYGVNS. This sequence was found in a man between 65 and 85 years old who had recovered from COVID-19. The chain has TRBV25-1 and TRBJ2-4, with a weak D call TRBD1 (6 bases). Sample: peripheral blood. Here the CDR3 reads CASSRTGIHIQYF. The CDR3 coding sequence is TGTGCCAGCAGTCGAACAGGGATCCACATTCAGTACTTC.